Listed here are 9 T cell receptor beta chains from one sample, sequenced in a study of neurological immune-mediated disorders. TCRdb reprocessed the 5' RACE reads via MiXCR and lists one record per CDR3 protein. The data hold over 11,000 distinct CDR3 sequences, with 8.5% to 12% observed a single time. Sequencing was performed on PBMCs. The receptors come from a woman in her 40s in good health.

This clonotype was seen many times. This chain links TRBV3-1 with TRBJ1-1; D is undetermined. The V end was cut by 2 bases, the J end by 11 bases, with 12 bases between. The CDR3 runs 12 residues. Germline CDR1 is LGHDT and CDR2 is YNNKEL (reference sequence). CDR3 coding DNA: TGTGCCAGCAGCCAAAGCGGTCGTAATGCTTTCTTT. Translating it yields CASSQSGRNAFF.

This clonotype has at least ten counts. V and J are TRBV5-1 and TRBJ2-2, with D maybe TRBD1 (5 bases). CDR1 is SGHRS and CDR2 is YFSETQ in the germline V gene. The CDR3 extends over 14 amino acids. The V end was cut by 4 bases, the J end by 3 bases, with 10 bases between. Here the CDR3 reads CASSLQTDTGELFF. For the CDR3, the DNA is TGCGCCAGCAGCCTACAGACAGACACCGGGGAGCTGTTTTTT.

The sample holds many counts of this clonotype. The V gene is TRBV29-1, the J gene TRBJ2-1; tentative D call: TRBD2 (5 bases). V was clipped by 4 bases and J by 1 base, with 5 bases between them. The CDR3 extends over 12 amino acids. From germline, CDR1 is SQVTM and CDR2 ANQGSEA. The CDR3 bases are TGCAGCGTTGGAGGGTCCTACAATGAGCAGTTCTTC. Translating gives CSVGGSYNEQFF.

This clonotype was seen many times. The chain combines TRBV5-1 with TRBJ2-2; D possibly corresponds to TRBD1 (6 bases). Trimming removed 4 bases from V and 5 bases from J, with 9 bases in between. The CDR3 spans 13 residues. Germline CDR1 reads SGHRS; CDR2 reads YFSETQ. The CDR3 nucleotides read TGCGCCAGCAGCCCTCAGGGGACCGGGGAGCTGTTTTTT. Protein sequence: CASSPQGTGELFF.

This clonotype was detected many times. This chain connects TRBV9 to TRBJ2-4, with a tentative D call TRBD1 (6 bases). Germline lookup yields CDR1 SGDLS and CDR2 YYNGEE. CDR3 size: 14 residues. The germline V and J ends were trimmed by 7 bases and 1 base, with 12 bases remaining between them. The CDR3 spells CASGTGLAKNIQYF. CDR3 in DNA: TGTGCCAGCGGAACAGGGCTCGCCAAAAACATTCAGTACTTC.

CDR3 DNA: TGTGCCAGCAGTTCCTGGGCAGCGGGGGCCAGAGCTGAGCAGTTCTTC. Protein: CASSSWAAGARAEQFF. V usage is TRBV28 and J usage is TRBJ2-1, with 8 nucleotides matching TRBD2. The V gene end was trimmed by 4 bases and the J gene end by 9 bases; junction bases not matched to a gene: 14. CDR1 is MDHEN and CDR2 is SYDVKM in the germline V gene. There are 16 residues in the CDR3.

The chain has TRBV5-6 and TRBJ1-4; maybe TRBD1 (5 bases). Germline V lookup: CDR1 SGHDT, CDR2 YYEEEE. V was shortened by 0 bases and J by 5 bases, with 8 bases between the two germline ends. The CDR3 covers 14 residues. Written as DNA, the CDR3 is TGTGCCAGCAGCTTGGTGGGACTAAATGAAAAACTGTTTTTT. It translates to CASSLVGLNEKLFF.

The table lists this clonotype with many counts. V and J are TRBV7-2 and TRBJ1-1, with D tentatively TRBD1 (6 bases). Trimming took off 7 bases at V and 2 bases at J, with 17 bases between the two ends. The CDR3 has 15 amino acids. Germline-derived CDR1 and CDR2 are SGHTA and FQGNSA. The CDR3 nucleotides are TGTGCCAGCACCTACCGCGTAGGGGGAAACACTGAAGCTTTCTTT. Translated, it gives CASTYRVGGNTEAFF.

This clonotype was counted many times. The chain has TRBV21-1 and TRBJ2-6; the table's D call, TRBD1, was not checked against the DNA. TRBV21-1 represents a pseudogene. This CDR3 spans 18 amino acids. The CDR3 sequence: CASRTGTGDHSGANVLTF. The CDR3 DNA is TGTGCCAGCAGGACCGGGACAGGGGACCACTCTGGGGCCAACGTCCTGACTTTC.